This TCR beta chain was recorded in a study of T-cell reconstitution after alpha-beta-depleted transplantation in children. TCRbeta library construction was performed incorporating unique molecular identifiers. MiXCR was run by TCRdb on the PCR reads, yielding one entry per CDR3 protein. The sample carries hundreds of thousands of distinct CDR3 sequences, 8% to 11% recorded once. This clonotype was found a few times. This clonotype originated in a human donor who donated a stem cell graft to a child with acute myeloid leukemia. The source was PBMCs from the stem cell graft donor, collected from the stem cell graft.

The CDR3 is CASRTRRGNQPQHF. The CDR3 nucleotides are TGTGCCAGCAGGACGAGGAGGGGCAATCAGCCCCAGCATTTT. The chain couples TRBV6-2 or TRBV6-3 to TRBJ1-5; unclear D gene. Trimming took 6 bases from V and 2 from J, leaving 11 bases between them. The CDR3 runs to 14 residues. Germline CDR1 and CDR2: MNHEY and SVGEGT.